This TCR beta chain was sequenced for a study of cytomegalovirus exposure and HLA in healthy donors. PCR involved 60 Vbeta and 13 Jbeta primers. Produced via immunoSEQ multiplex PCR; TCRdb's table is partial and in-frame only. The sample holds 150,000 to 200,000 clones, approximately 78% seen once. The study's findings and limits: Accurate HLA-A and HLA-B prediction from TCR beta sequences was reported for most subjects. Some V segments (TRBV6-2 and TRBV6-3 among them) were excluded as indistinguishable.

This CDR3 is 17 amino acids long. J was trimmed by 6 bases and V by 0 bases; bases with no gene match: 8. The germline gives CDR1 MNHEY, CDR2 SMNVEV (reference sequence). Comment on this clone: Its antigen remains unidentified.

Sequencing was carried out using PBMCs. The rearrangement uses TRBV27 and TRBJ2-7, with 13 nucleotides matching TRBD2. The TCR sequence derives from a male donor in good health and CMV-seronegative. The CDR3 bases are TGTGCCAGCAGTTTATCTTTTCGACTAGCGGGAGGCAGCGAGCAGTACTTC. This gives the protein CASSLSFRLAGGSEQYF.